These 7 T cell receptor beta chains originate from one sample sequenced in a study of OX40 agonist ivuxolimab in advanced cancers. Generated by immunoSEQ multiplex PCR, the TCRdb table keeps only in-frame clones and is missing some. Of fewer than 65,000 clones in the sample, approximately 90% are singletons; the top ten hold about 5.4%. The material sequenced was CD4+ or CD8+ T cells sorted from blood, taken in a trial of the OX40 agonist ivuxolimab. The receptors stem from an adult with an advanced solid tumor such as melanoma, head and neck, liver or kidney cancer.

The genes are TRBV10-3 and TRBJ2-2, with 8 nucleotides matching TRBD1. There are 19 residues in the CDR3. Germline-derived CDR1 and CDR2 are ENHRY and SYGVKD. With V trimmed by 6 bases and J by 0 bases, 15 bases remained unmatched. The CDR3 here is CAIRLREQAGGTNTGELFF. The CDR3 DNA sequence: TGTGCCATCAGACTCCGGGAACAAGCAGGGGGCACGAACACCGGGGAGCTGTTTTTT.

The gene calls are TRBV18 and TRBJ2-3; D remains ambiguous. Trimming stripped 5 bases from V and 1 base from J, with 4 bases between. From germline, CDR1 is KGHSH and CDR2 LQKENI. The CDR3 is made up of 12 amino acids. CDR3 DNA sequence: TGTGCCAGCTCATCTCGCACAGATACGCAGTATTTT. It translates to CASSSRTDTQYF.

The rearrangement links TRBV2 to TRBJ2-3, with 9 bases matching TRBD2. The CDR3 spans 17 residues. The V gene end was trimmed by 3 bases and the J gene end by 2 bases; junction bases not matched to a gene: 9. Germline V gives CDR1 SNHLY, CDR2 FYNNEI. CDR3 sequence (DNA): TGTGCCAGCAGTGAGAGCCCTAGCGGGATATACACAGATACGCAGTATTTT. Its protein product is CASSESPSGIYTDTQYF. The complete variable domain, with remaining parts taken from reference TRBV2 and TRBJ2-3, reads EPEVTQTPSHQVTQMGQEVILRCVPISNHLYFYWYRQILGQKVEFLVSFYNNEISEKSEIFDDQFSVERPDGSNFTLKIRSTKLEDSAMYFCASSESPSGIYTDTQYFGPGTRLTVL.

This chain joins TRBV6-1 and TRBJ1-2; TRBD1 agrees at 9 bases. Losses at the gene ends were 4 bases for V and 6 bases for J; bases not matched to a gene: 12. This CDR3 contains 16 residues. Germline CDR1 MNHNS, CDR2 SASEGT. Here the CDR3 DNA reads TGTGCCAGCAGTGTAACCGGGACAGGGATAGGGGATGGCTACACCTTC. It codes for CASSVTGTGIGDGYTF.

This clone showed up just a few times. The chain has TRBV28 and TRBJ2-5, with 14 bases fitting TRBD2. The CDR3 length is 18 residues. V shed 6 bases and J 5 bases; nucleotides not matched to a gene: 14. CDR1 and CDR2 from the germline V gene are MDHEN and SYDVKM. As DNA, the CDR3 is TGTGCCAGCAGCGAGTTTGGGGGACTAGCGGGAGCAATGGAGACCCAGTACTTC. This gives the protein CASSEFGGLAGAMETQYF.

The chain combines TRBV5-5 with TRBJ2-7; a weak D match, TRBD2 (6 bases). This CDR3 is built from 19 residues. Germline values: CDR1 SGHKS, CDR2 YYEKEE (reference sequence). V lost 5 bases and J 0 bases, leaving 27 bases between the germline ends. The CDR3 DNA reads as TGTGCCAGCAGTCAGAGAAGCGACCCCGGACTAATCCTCTCCTACGAGCAGTACTTC. This gives the protein CASSQRSDPGLILSYEQYF.

The chain joins TRBV6-5 to TRBJ2-7; D gene ambiguous. The germline V gene has CDR1 MNHEY and CDR2 SVGAGI. V dropped 4 bases and J dropped 2 bases, with 9 bases sitting between them. The CDR3 spans 13 residues. As DNA, the CDR3 is TGTGCCAGCAGTTCTTCCACTACCTACGAGCAGTACTTC. Its protein is CASSSSTTYEQYF.